This entry features one T cell receptor beta chain sequence. The data were obtained in a study of cytomegalovirus exposure and HLA in healthy donors. The method was immunoSEQ multiplex PCR; TCRdb's version includes in-frame clones alone and lacks a portion of them. The sample gives 60,000 to 65,000 clones, roughly 96% of which show up once; 5.8% is in the top ten. The CDR3 covers 16 residues. From germline, CDR1 is MDHEN and CDR2 SYDVKM. V lost 4 bases and J lost 4; bases outside the gene matches: 7. The sequenced material came from PBMCs. This receptor was identified in a woman younger than 30 in good health and CMV-seropositive. V is TRBV28 and J is TRBJ2-7; TRBD2 agrees at 13 bases. CDR3 in DNA: TGTGCCAGCAGTTCAGTAGGGACTAGCGGGGTGTACGAGCAGTACTTC. Protein sequence: CASSSVGTSGVYEQYF.